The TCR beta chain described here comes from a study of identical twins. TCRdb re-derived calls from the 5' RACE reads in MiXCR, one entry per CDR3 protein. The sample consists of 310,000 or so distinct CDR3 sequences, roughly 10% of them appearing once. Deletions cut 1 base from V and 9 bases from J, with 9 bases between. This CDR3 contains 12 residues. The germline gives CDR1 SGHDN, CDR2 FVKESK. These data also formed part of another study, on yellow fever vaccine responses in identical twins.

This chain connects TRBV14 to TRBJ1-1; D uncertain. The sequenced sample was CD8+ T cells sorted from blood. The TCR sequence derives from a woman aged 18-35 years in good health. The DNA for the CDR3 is TGTGCCAGCAGCCAAGCCGGGTTACAAGCTTTCTTT. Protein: CASSQAGLQAFF.